The 21 T cell receptor beta chains presented below share a single source sample, sequenced in a study of molecular identifiers for immune sequencing clone quantification. Each CDR3 protein is one row after TCRdb ran MiXCR on the PCR reads. The sample has a few hundred thousand distinct CDR3 sequences; under 30% are singletons. The sample comprised naive CD8+ T cells from blood, with Jurkat cell RNA spiked in. Subset reported: FACS-sorted CD8+CD4-CCR7+CD45RA+ naive T cells. These receptors came from a human donor in good health. Some libraries in this study had Jurkat cell RNA spiked in.

This clonotype was detected a few times. The chain combines TRBV20-1 with TRBJ2-1; TRBD2 matches at 10 bases. After removal of 6 bases from V and 8 bases from J, the junction contained 16 bases not matched to a gene. The CDR3 loop spans 16 amino acids. Germline-derived CDR1 and CDR2 are DFQATT and SNEGSKA (reference sequence). The CDR3 sequence is CSASPVTSGIRDEQFF. In DNA, the CDR3 is TGCAGTGCCTCCCCTGTTACTAGCGGGATAAGGGATGAGCAGTTCTTC.

This clonotype was recorded many times. CDR3 DNA: TGTGCCAGCAGCCCATTCGCAGATACGCAGTATTTT. It translates to CASSPFADTQYF. The chain combines TRBV12-3 or TRBV12-4 with TRBJ2-3; D is uncertain. The CDR3 is 12 amino acids. Trimming removed 6 bases at V and 4 bases at J, with 8 bases between.

The chain is built from TRBV7-9 and TRBJ1-1; 9 bases are a match to TRBD1. V shed 5 bases and J 3 bases; nucleotides not matched to a gene: 7. The CDR3 has 15 residues. Germline V lookup: CDR1 SEHNR, CDR2 FQNEAQ (reference sequence). This CDR3 is CASSPGQGSYTEAFF. CDR3 nucleotide sequence: TGTGCCAGCAGCCCGGGACAGGGTTCATACACTGAAGCTTTCTTT. Drawing the rest from reference TRBV7-9 and TRBJ1-1, the complete variable domain is DTGVSQNPRHKITKRGQNVTFRCDPISEHNRLYWYRQTLGQGPEFLTYFQNEAQLEKSRLLSDRFSAERPKGSFSTLEIQRTEQGDSAMYLCASSPGQGSYTEAFFGQGTRLTVV.

Only a few counts were recorded for this clonotype. This chain links TRBV9 with TRBJ2-2; 9 bases align to TRBD2. The CDR3 has 17 amino acids. Germline CDR1 reads SGDLS; CDR2 reads YYNGEE. With 4 bases clipped from V and 0 bases from J, the junction kept 7 bases outside the gene matches. This CDR3 is CASSTPGLAANTGELFF. The CDR3, as DNA: TGTGCCAGCAGCACCCCGGGACTAGCTGCGAACACCGGGGAGCTGTTTTTT. Supplemented by reference TRBV9 and TRBJ2-2, the full variable domain reads DSGVTQTPKHLITATGQRVTLRCSPRSGDLSVYWYQQSLDQGLQFLIQYYNGEERAKGNILERFSAQQFPDLHSELNLSSLELGDSALYFCASSTPGLAANTGELFFGEGSRLTVL.

With respect to this clonotype: Since a much larger clone is just one base distant, this may be a read error. V usage is TRBV4-3 and J usage is TRBJ1-5; the D gene is possibly TRBD1 (5 bases). Trimming removed 1 base from V and 9 bases from J, with 19 bases in between. CDR3 size: 16 residues. CDR1 and CDR2 (germline): LGHNA, YSLEER. The CDR3 protein is CASSQVSGNGGPPQHF. CDR3 nucleotides: TGCGCCAGCAGCCAAGTATCAGGGAACGGGGGTCCGCCCCAGCATTTT.

This clonotype was seen repeatedly, ten times or more. This chain links TRBV4-1 with TRBJ2-3; no definite D call. Germline V gives CDR1 MGHRA, CDR2 YSYEKL. The V and J ends lost 5 bases and 2 bases respectively, with 8 bases between them. There are 13 residues in the CDR3. The CDR3 region is CASSEPHTDTQYF. DNA for the CDR3: TGCGCCAGCAGCGAACCCCACACAGATACGCAGTATTTT.

As regards this clonotype: This may arise from a read error, as a much more abundant clone is one base away. The rearrangement joins TRBV9 to TRBJ2-3; D might be TRBD1 (5 bases). V gave up 0 bases and J gave up 2 bases, with 10 bases separating them. The CDR3 is made up of 15 amino acids. Germline assignment: CDR1 SGDLS and CDR2 YYNGEE. The CDR3, as DNA: TGTGCCAGCAGCGTAGGAAGGGGCGACACAGATACGCAGTATTTT. Its protein product is CASSVGRGDTDTQYF.

This clonotype came up many times. This chain connects TRBV7-6 to TRBJ1-4, with 8 bases aligning to TRBD1. Germline V gene sequence: CDR1 SGHVS, CDR2 FNYEAQ. The CDR3 is 18 amino acids. V trimming: 0 bases; J trimming: 6 bases; junction bases outside the gene matches: 12. CDR3 sequence (DNA): TGTGCCAGCAGCTTAGCGCCCGACAGGGGTCTTGACTATGAAAAACTGTTTTTT. The encoded protein is CASSLAPDRGLDYEKLFF. Based on the CDR3 plus reference TRBV7-6 and TRBJ1-4, the full variable domain is GAGVSQSPRYKVTKRGQDVALRCDPISGHVSLYWYRQALGQGPEFLTYFNYEAQQDKSGLPNDRFSAERPEGSISTLTIQRTEQRDSAMYRCASSLAPDRGLDYEKLFFGSGTQLSVL.

Details on this clonotype: A read error is possible here, since a much larger clone lies one base away. The V gene is TRBV7-2, the J gene TRBJ2-7, with D possibly being TRBD1 (5 bases). The CDR3 length is 13 residues. Germline V gene data show CDR1 as SGHTA and CDR2 as FQGNSA. Written as DNA, the CDR3 is TGTGGCAGCAGCCAGACAGAAGAGTACGAGCAGTACTTC. This encodes CGSSQTEEYEQYF.

As regards this clonotype: One base away lies a much larger clone, so this may be a sequencing read error. The chain has TRBV4-3 and TRBJ1-1; D is unresolved. V lost 0 bases to trimming and J lost 6 bases, with 14 bases between them. From germline, CDR1 is LGHNA and CDR2 YSLEER. This CDR3 comprises 15 residues. For the CDR3, the DNA is TGCGCCAGCAGCCAAGATTTCCTGGGGTACTCTGAAGCTTTCTTT. This sequence encodes CASSQDFLGYSEAFF.

Points on this clonotype: At one end the junction does not follow the germline gene, possibly because of a read error. This chain connects TRBV7-9 to TRBJ2-5; possibly TRBD1 or TRBD2 for D (7 bases each). The germline CDR1 and CDR2 sequences are SEHNR and FQNEAQ (reference sequence). The CDR3 runs to 15 residues. The CDR3 nucleotides are TGTGCCAGCAGCACCCCAGGGGGAGGGCAAGAGACCCAGTGCTTC. This translates into CASSTPGGGQETQCF.

To note about this clonotype: The germline gene is not matched at one end of the junction; a read error may be the cause. This chain uses TRBV9 with TRBJ2-5; D assignment may be TRBD1 or TRBD2 (5 bases each). Germline V lookup: CDR1 SGDLS, CDR2 YYNGEE. This CDR3 contains 14 residues. Here the CDR3 DNA reads TGTGCCAGCAGCCAATCTGGGACCCAAGAGGCCCAGTACTTC. Its protein is CASSQSGTQEAQYF.

V usage is TRBV20-1 and J usage is TRBJ2-3, with 10 bases lining up with TRBD1. The CDR3 is 16 amino acids. V lost 1 base, J lost 2 bases, and 6 bases stayed unmatched. Per germline, CDR1 DFQATT and CDR2 SNEGSKA (reference sequence). CDR3 in DNA: TGCAGTGCTAGAGCCCCGGGACAGGGGTACACAGATACGCAGTATTTT. Its protein product is CSARAPGQGYTDTQYF.

This clonotype was detected many times. The gene calls are TRBV4-3 and TRBJ2-3; the D is unclear. Germline V gene data show CDR1 as LGHNA and CDR2 as YSLEER. Between the trimmed V and J ends, which lost 0 bases and 0 bases, there was a span of 10 bases. The CDR3 covers 16 residues. The CDR3 loop reads CASSQDSSSSTDTQYF. The CDR3 DNA reads as TGCGCCAGCAGCCAAGACTCGAGCAGTAGCACAGATACGCAGTATTTT.

V and J are TRBV7-9 and TRBJ2-3; 9 nucleotides align to TRBD1. CDR3 length equals 15 residues. V dropped 1 base and J dropped 2; count of bases not matched to a gene: 1. CDR1 and CDR2 (germline): SEHNR, FQNEAQ (reference sequence). CDR3 DNA: TGTGCCAGCAGCTTAGGACAGGGGGTCACAGATACGCAGTATTTT. Its translation is CASSLGQGVTDTQYF.

This rearrangement joins TRBV4-1 to TRBJ2-2, with D uncertain. This CDR3 has 15 residues. Germline loops: CDR1 MGHRA, CDR2 YSYEKL. V lost 0 bases and J lost 4, with 9 bases in between. CDR3 in DNA: TGCGCCAGCAGCCAAGATACGTTAGGCACCGGGGAGCTGTTTTTT. As protein: CASSQDTLGTGELFF.

A note on this clonotype: Since no conserved phenylalanine or tryptophan closes the CDR3, a read error is the likely cause. The chain recombines TRBV4-2 with TRBJ2-7; D tentatively fits TRBD1 or TRBD2 (6 bases each). V was shortened by 6 bases and J by 5 bases, with 17 bases between the two germline ends. This CDR3 is 14 amino acids long. CDR1 LGHNA and CDR2 YNFKEQ come from the germline V gene. The CDR3 nucleotides read TGTGCCAGCAGGCTAAGTCCAGGGGAGGACGAGCAGTACCTC. Amino acids: CASRLSPGEDEQYL.

This clonotype has ten or more counts. This CDR3 is CASSDAPEKRAFF. The CDR3 DNA is TGTGCCAGCAGTGACGCCCCGGAGAAACGAGCTTTCTTT. This chain links TRBV6-4 with TRBJ1-1; D remains unclear. This CDR3 spans 13 amino acids. Germline CDR1 is MRHNA and CDR2 is SNTAGT. Trimming pared 2 bases from V and 10 bases from J, leaving 14 bases between.

Remarks on this clonotype: This may arise from a read error, as a much more abundant clone is one base away. CDR3 sequence (DNA): TGCAGTGCTAAAGTAGCGGGGGGCCTTACCACAGGTACGCAGTATTTT. It is translated as CSAKVAGGLTTGTQYF. V gene TRBV20-1 combines with J gene TRBJ2-3; TRBD2 aligns across 10 bases. Germline CDR1 reads DFQATT; CDR2 reads SNEGSKA (reference sequence). This CDR3 is built from 16 residues.

Details on this clonotype: A much bigger clone sits one base away, suggesting this may be a read error. The chain employs TRBV7-2 and TRBJ2-5, with D possibly TRBD1 on 5 matching bases. The CDR3 spans 14 residues. CDR1 and CDR2 (germline): SGHTA, FQGNSA. CDR3 nucleotides: TGTGCCAGCAGCTTAATTGACGGACAAGAGTCCCAGTACTTC. Translated, it gives CASSLIDGQESQYF.

This clonotype has a count of ten or more. The rearrangement links TRBV29-1 to TRBJ2-1, with D uncertain. The CDR3 length is 16 residues. CDR1 and CDR2 (germline): SQVTM, ANQGSEA. Trimming took off 4 bases at V and 9 bases at J, with 25 bases between the two ends. The CDR3 nucleotides read TGCAGCGTTGTTCTTCCGGGTGTTGGTCGTTTGGGTGAGCAGTTCTTC. Translated: CSVVLPGVGRLGEQFF.